This T cell receptor (beta chain) was captured in a study of blood T cell repertoires in COVID-19. At the level of the study: Specimens from acute and convalescent COVID-19 originated in the United States, Italy and Spain.

This study enrolled people aged about 18 to 90 from about 26 US geographic areas. In the original workflow: Nucleated cell number was recorded as an estimate derived from reference gene primer amplification. The repertoire was sequenced with immunoSEQ multiplex PCR; TCRdb's copy has only in-frame clones and lacks some. V, J and clone size were drawn from that table, and D and trimming were deduced from the DNA. This table has under 400,000 clones, 80% to 90% appearing once. This CDR3 region has 14 residues. V was shortened by 2 bases and J by 7 bases, with 15 bases between the two germline ends. CDR1 is SGHTS, CDR2 YDEGEE, per germline.

The origin of this receptor is a woman in her thirties or forties with acute COVID-19. The chain has TRBV5-8 and TRBJ1-2; D is uncertain. Sequencing was done on a sample of PBMCs or T cells enriched from blood (not recorded which). CDR3: CASSFPGEDGGYTF. In nucleotides, the CDR3 is TGTGCCAGCAGCTTCCCGGGAGAGGACGGTGGCTACACCTTC.